Below, 8 T cell receptor beta chains from the same sample are listed, as sequenced in a study of T-cell memory formation after mild COVID-19. TCRdb re-called the 5' RACE reads through MiXCR, storing one row per CDR3 protein. The sample holds 450,000 to 700,000 distinct CDR3 sequences, approximately 18% seen once. Sequenced sample: PBMCs or a T cell subset sorted from them (not recorded which). The receptor source for this set is an adult woman who had mild COVID-19 (a few samples of this study predate the infection). Cell type and time point are not known.

The rearrangement uses TRBV10-3 and TRBJ1-2; D is undetermined. This CDR3 is built from 15 residues. Per the germline V gene, CDR1 is ENHRY and CDR2 is SYGVKD. Trimming stripped 0 bases from V and 8 bases from J, with 16 bases between. The CDR3 nucleotides are TGTGCCATCAGTGAGTCAGCCCCTCGGTCGGGGGGCTACACCTTC. This sequence encodes CAISESAPRSGGYTF.

This clonotype was seen many times. J is TRBJ2-7 and V is TRBV7-6; TRBD1 matches at 9 bases. This CDR3 comprises 12 residues. Germline CDR1 reads SGHVS; CDR2 reads FNYEAQ. Losses at the gene ends were 5 bases for V and 5 bases for J; bases not matched to a gene: 1. As DNA, the CDR3 is TGTGCCAGCAGCCGGACAGGGGACGAGCAGTACTTC. It translates to CASSRTGDEQYF.

In its sample, this clonotype was seen a few times. CDR3 loop: CASRMIERTVDGYTF. CDR3 sequence (DNA): TGTGCCAGCAGAATGATCGAGAGGACTGTCGATGGCTACACCTTC. The gene calls are TRBV7-9 and TRBJ1-2; D is uncertain. CDR1 is SEHNR and CDR2 is FQNEAQ in the germline V gene (reference sequence). V lost 6 bases, J lost 6 bases, and 20 bases lay in between. The CDR3 is 15 residues long.

This clonotype was counted many times. The chain uses TRBV7-9 and TRBJ2-5; 7 positions match TRBD1. The CDR3 is 15 amino acids. Germline trimming cut 5 bases from V and 2 bases from J; bases unmatched to any gene: 8. Germline CDR1 is SEHNR and CDR2 is FQNEAQ (reference sequence). DNA for the CDR3: TGTGCCAGCAGCCACGGACAGGCTTTACAAGAGACCCAGTACTTC. This codes for CASSHGQALQETQYF.

This chain links TRBV2 with TRBJ1-1; D may be TRBD1 (5 bases). This CDR3 is built from 13 residues. V shed 11 bases and J shed 0 bases, with 13 bases lying between them. The germline gives CDR1 SNHLY, CDR2 FYNNEI. The CDR3: CAPSLGVNTEAFF. CDR3 coding DNA: TGTGCCCCCTCCTTAGGGGTGAACACTGAAGCTTTCTTT.

As concerns this clonotype: At one of its ends the junction is not consistent with the germline gene, which may arise from a read error. This rearrangement joins TRBV5-1 to TRBJ1-1, with D uncertain. CDR3 length: 13 residues. CDR1 and CDR2 from the germline V gene are SGHRS and YFSETQ. The CDR3: CASRLEQKASAFF. The DNA of the CDR3 is TGCGCCAGCAGGTTGGAGCAGAAGGCTTCTGCTTTCTTT.

This clonotype was counted a few times. V is TRBV12-3 or TRBV12-4 and J is TRBJ1-1; 7 positions agree with TRBD1. The CDR3 extends over 15 amino acids. V was clipped by 7 bases and J by 1 base; unmatched bases: 9. The CDR3 sequence: CASNLGQARNTEAFF. CDR3 nucleotides: TGTGCCAGCAACCTCGGACAGGCCCGGAACACTGAAGCTTTCTTT.

The V gene is TRBV6-2 or TRBV6-3, the J gene TRBJ2-1; TRBD2 agrees at 11 bases. There are 17 residues in the CDR3. Germline V gene sequence: CDR1 MNHEY, CDR2 SVGEGT. V lost 5 bases to trimming and J lost 0 bases; unmatched junction nucleotides: 6. The CDR3 coding sequence is TGTGCCAGCAGTCTTATAGCGGGAGGGAGCTCCTACAATGAGCAGTTCTTC. Protein: CASSLIAGGSSYNEQFF.